This section outlines one T cell receptor beta chain sequence together with its context. After removal of 5 bases from V and 2 bases from J, the junction contained 8 bases not matched to a gene. The CDR3 consists of 17 residues. Germline lookup yields CDR1 SEHNR and CDR2 FQNEAQ (reference sequence). The data were taken from a study of blood T cell repertoires in COVID-19. As for the study in general: The study drew acute and convalescent COVID-19 samples from the United States, Italy and Spain. Sources were T cells, B-cell-depleted T cells, or PBMCs; the material itself was cDNA or gDNA.

Authors' analysis steps: Amplified reference gene primers provided the basis for estimating nucleated cell counts. The repertoire was sequenced with immunoSEQ multiplex PCR; TCRdb's copy has only in-frame clones and lacks some. That table is the source of V, J and clone size, and D and trimming were worked out from the DNA. The table has 70,000 to 90,000 clones, over 75% seen once; the top ten hold more than 3%. The sequence was obtained from a man between 60 and 70 years old with acute or convalescent COVID-19. This chain links TRBV7-9 with TRBJ2-7; 14 nucleotides agree with TRBD2. The specimen was peripheral blood. The CDR3 loop is CASSPGLAGGRTYEQYF. Written as DNA, the CDR3 is TGTGCCAGCAGCCCAGGACTAGCGGGGGGTCGAACCTACGAGCAGTACTTC.